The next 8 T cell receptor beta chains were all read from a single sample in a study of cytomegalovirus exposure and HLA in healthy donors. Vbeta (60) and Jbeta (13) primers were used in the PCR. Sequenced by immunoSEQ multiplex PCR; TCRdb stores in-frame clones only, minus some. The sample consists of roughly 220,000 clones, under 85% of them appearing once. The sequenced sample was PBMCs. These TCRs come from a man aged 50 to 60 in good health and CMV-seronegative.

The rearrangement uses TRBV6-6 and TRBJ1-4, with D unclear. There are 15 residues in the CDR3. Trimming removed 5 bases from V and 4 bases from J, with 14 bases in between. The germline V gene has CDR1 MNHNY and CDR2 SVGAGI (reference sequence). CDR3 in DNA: TGTGCCAGCAGTGCCCTGGGAGGAGTTAATGAAAAACTGTTTTTT. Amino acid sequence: CASSALGGVNEKLFF.

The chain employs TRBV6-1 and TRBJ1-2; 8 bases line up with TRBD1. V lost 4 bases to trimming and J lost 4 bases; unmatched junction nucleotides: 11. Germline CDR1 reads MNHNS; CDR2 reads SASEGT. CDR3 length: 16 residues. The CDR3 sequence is CASSVTRTGGGYGYTF. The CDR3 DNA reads TGTGCCAGCAGTGTTACTCGCACAGGGGGAGGCTATGGCTACACCTTC.

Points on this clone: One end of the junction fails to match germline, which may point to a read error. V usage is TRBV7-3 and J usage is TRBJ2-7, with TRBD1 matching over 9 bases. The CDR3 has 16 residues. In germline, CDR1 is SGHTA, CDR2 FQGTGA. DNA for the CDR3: TGTGCCAGCGGCTTAACGGGACAGGGTGTAGACTACGAGCAGTACTTC. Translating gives CASGLTGQGVDYEQYF.

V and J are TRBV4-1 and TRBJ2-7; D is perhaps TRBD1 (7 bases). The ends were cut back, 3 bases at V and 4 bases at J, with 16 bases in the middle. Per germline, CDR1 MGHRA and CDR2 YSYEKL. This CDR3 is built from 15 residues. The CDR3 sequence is CASSQENRGLYEQYF. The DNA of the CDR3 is TGCGCCAGCAGCCAGGAAAACAGGGGACTGTACGAGCAGTACTTC.

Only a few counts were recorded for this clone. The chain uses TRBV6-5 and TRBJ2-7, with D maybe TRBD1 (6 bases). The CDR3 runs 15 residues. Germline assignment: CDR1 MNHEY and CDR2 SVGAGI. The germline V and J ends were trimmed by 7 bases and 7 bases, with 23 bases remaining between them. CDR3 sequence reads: CASTRRQAMPWEQYF. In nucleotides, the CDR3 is TGTGCCAGCACCAGGAGACAGGCTATGCCCTGGGAGCAGTACTTC.

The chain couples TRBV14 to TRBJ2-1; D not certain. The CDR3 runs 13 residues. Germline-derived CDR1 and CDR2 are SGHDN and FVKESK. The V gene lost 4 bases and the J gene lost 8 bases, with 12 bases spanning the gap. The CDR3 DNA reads TGTGCCAGCAGCCCCCGTACACCTGATGAGCAGTTCTTC. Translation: CASSPRTPDEQFF.

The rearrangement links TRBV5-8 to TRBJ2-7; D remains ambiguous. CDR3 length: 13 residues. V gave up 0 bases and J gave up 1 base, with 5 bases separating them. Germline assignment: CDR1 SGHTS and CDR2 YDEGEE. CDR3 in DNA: TGTGCCAGCAGCTTGGCCAGGTCCTACGAGCAGTACTTC. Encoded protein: CASSLARSYEQYF.

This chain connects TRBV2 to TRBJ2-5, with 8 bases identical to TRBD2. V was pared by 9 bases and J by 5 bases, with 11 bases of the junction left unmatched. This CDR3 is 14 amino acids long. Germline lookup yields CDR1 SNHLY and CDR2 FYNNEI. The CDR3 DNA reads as TGTGCCAGAGGAATGGGGGCTAGCGGGGAGACCCAGTACTTC. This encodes CARGMGASGETQYF. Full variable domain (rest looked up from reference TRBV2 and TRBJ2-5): EPEVTQTPSHQVTQMGQEVILRCVPISNHLYFYWYRQILGQKVEFLVSFYNNEISEKSEIFDDQFSVERPDGSNFTLKIRSTKLEDSAMYFCARGMGASGETQYFGPGTRLLVL.